The 10 T cell receptor beta chains below all came from one sample that was sequenced in a study of blood T cell repertoires in COVID-19 (dated by TCRdb to the early 2020s). Receptors were amplified or captured by the immunoSEQ multiplex PCR assay. The table was pulled from immuneACCESS by TCRdb, which kept in-frame rearrangements only. Such tables lose some clones; where checked, under half of the loss comes from unresolved V genes, and the rest has no known cause. The sample table records around 200,000 clones; 84% of these occur just once. The top ten clones comprise under 3% of the sample. The specimen was peripheral blood. The receptors stem from a human donor with acute or convalescent COVID-19. The donor label of this sample is uncertain.

V usage is TRBV6-1 and J usage is TRBJ2-3; 7 bases are shared with TRBD2. The CDR3 extends over 18 amino acids. The V gene end was trimmed by 2 bases and the J gene end by 0 bases; junction bases not matched to a gene: 11. Germline V gene sequence: CDR1 MNHNS, CDR2 SASEGT. The CDR3 spells CASSEIFVWGGSTDTQYF. The CDR3, as DNA: TGTGCCAGCAGTGAAATCTTCGTCTGGGGGGGTAGCACAGATACGCAGTATTTT.

This clone showed up just a few times. The CDR3 nucleotides are TGTGCCAGCAGCTTAGTGGGGTCCCGGACAGGGCCCTCTGGAAACACCATATATTTT. Its translation: CASSLVGSRTGPSGNTIYF. The genes are TRBV7-8 and TRBJ1-3; 8 nucleotides agree with TRBD1. The CDR3 is 19 amino acids. Trimming cost V 1 base and J 0 bases; bases outside gene matches: 11. Germline V gene sequence: CDR1 SGHVS, CDR2 FQNEAQ.

This rearrangement joins TRBV3-1 (or the pseudogene TRBV3-2) to TRBJ2-1; D might be TRBD2 (6 bases). This CDR3 has 15 amino acids. Germline values: CDR1 LGHDT, CDR2 YNNKEL (reference sequence). V was trimmed by 0 bases and J by 7 bases, leaving 13 bases between them. CDR3 sequence reads: CASSQDIQGGNEQFF. CDR3 DNA sequence: TGTGCCAGCAGCCAAGATATCCAGGGAGGTAATGAGCAGTTCTTC.

The chain uses TRBV19 and TRBJ1-4; 7 bases fit TRBD1. V gave up 6 bases and J gave up 6 bases; unmatched junction bases: 10. The CDR3 has 15 residues. CDR1 LNHDA and CDR2 SQIVND come from the germline V gene (reference sequence). For the CDR3, the DNA is TGTGCCAGTAGACCAGACGGACAGGCTCATGAAAAACTGTTTTTT. It is translated as CASRPDGQAHEKLFF.

DNA for the CDR3: TGCAGCGTTGTAGAGACAGGGATAAATCAGCCCCAGCATTTT. It encodes CSVVETGINQPQHF. The J gene is TRBJ1-5, the V gene TRBV29-1; 7 nucleotides match TRBD1. V shed 4 bases and J 4 bases; nucleotides not matched to a gene: 7. Germline CDR1 and CDR2: SQVTM and ANQGSEA. The CDR3 is 14 residues long.

The genes are TRBV6-5 and TRBJ2-1, with TRBD2 matching over 7 bases. Germline-derived CDR1 and CDR2 are MNHEY and SVGAGI. Trimming cost V 4 bases and J 7 bases; bases outside gene matches: 13. This CDR3 has 16 amino acids. The CDR3 DNA reads TGTGCCAGCAGTTGGGAGGGAGGGGAGGTGTTGAATGAGCAGTTCTTC. Translated, it gives CASSWEGGEVLNEQFF.

The chain is built from TRBV27 and TRBJ1-2, with 7 bases matching TRBD1. Germline V CDR1 and CDR2: MNHEY, SMNVEV (reference sequence). Unmatched junction bases numbered 7, after V lost 5 bases and J lost 4 bases. The CDR3 spans 14 residues. CDR3 region: CASSPLGGGYGYTF. The CDR3 DNA reads TGTGCCAGCAGTCCCTTAGGGGGCGGCTATGGCTACACCTTC.

The genes are TRBV5-1 and TRBJ2-1; 10 bases map to TRBD2. J gave up 7 bases and V 0 bases, and 4 bases lay outside the gene matches. The CDR3 consists of 15 residues. From germline, CDR1 is SGHRS and CDR2 YFSETQ. Here the CDR3 reads CASSLVASGRNEQFF. The CDR3 region has the DNA TGCGCCAGCAGCTTGGTTGCTAGCGGGAGAAATGAGCAGTTCTTC.

This chain uses TRBV11-2 with TRBJ1-3; tentative D call: TRBD1 (6 bases). CDR1 and CDR2 (germline): SGHAT, FQNNGV. The CDR3 sequence is 15 residues long. V gave up 6 bases and J gave up 4 bases, with 16 bases separating them. The CDR3, as DNA: TGTGCCAGCAGTTCCCAGGGGCCTAAAGGAAACACCATATATTTT. Translated: CASSSQGPKGNTIYF.

The J gene is TRBJ2-7, the V gene TRBV7-9, with D possibly matching TRBD1 (6 bases). With 4 bases removed from V and 2 bases from J, the gap between germline ends came to 21 bases. The CDR3 runs 17 residues. In germline, CDR1 is SEHNR, CDR2 FQNEAQ (reference sequence). CDR3 protein: CASSSTPPTGSTYEQYF. DNA of the CDR3: TGTGCCAGCAGCTCGACACCCCCGACAGGTTCTACCTACGAGCAGTACTTC.